The clone carrying this T cell receptor beta chain was counted only a few times. The sample comes from a study of blood T cells in healthy people across ages. A second about 7 to 12 cycle PCR used barcoded and J-beta primers. With 12 random nucleotides, a template-switch adaptor tagged each individual cDNA molecule. TCRdb redid the calling of the 5' RACE reads with MiXCR, one entry per CDR3 protein. The sample lists 500,000 to 650,000 distinct CDR3 sequences; about 27% were seen once. Germline V gene sequence: CDR1 ENHRY, CDR2 SYGVKD. The V gene lost 8 bases and the J gene lost 0 bases, with 9 bases spanning the gap. The CDR3 is 13 residues long. In addition, the sample was reused for a study of T cells of mothers and their children. That source notes: It was related mother-child pairs that showed slightly higher overlap than unrelated pairs, without reaching significance.

The V call is TRBV10-3, the J call TRBJ2-3, with D possibly being TRBD2 (5 bases). Sequenced material: blood. The TCR comes from a boy younger than 10 in good health. CDR3 loop: CAIGRTSTDTQYF. CDR3 nucleotides: TGTGCCATCGGGCGGACTAGCACAGATACGCAGTATTTT.